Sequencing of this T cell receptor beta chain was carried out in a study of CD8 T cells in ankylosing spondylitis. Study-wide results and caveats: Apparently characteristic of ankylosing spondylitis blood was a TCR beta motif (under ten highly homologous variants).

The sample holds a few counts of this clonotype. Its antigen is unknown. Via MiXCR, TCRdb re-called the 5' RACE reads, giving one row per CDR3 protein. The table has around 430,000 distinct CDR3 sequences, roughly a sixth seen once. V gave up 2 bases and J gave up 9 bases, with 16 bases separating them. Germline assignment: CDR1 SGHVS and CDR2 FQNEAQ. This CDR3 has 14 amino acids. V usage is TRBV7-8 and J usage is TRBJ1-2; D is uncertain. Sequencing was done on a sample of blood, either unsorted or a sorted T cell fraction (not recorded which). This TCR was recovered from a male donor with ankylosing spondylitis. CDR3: CASSLTRQSWRYTF. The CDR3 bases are TGTGCCAGCAGCTTAACGAGGCAGTCTTGGCGCTACACCTTC.